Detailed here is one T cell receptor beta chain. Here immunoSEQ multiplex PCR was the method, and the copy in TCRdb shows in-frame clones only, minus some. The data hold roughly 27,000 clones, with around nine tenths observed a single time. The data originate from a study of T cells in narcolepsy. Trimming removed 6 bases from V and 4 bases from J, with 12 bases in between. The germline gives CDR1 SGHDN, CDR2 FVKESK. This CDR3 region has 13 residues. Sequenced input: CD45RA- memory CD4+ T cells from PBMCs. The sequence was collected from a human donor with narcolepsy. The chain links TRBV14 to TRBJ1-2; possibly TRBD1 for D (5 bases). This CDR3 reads CASSPGTFYGYTF. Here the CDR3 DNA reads TGTGCCAGCAGTCCCGGGACTTTCTATGGCTACACCTTC. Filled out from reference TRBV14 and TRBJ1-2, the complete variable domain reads EAGVTQFPSHSVIEKGQTVTLRCDPISGHDNLYWYRRVMGKEIKFLLHFVKESKQDESGMPNNRFLAERTGGTYSTLKVQPAELEDSGVYFCASSPGTFYGYTFGSGTRLTVV.